A single sample gave rise to the 26 T cell receptor beta chains below, sequenced in a study of blood T cell repertoires in COVID-19. Sequencing was performed with immunoSEQ multiplex PCR; in TCRdb, only in-frame clones are kept and a portion is missing. This sample has more than 250,000 clones, with more than 75% found just once. What was sequenced was peripheral blood. The receptors originated from a man over 45 with active or convalescent COVID-19.

This sequence joins TRBV29-1 and TRBJ2-7; D call uncertain. The CDR3 loop spans 11 amino acids. V dropped 4 bases and J dropped 0 bases, with 4 bases sitting between them. Germline V CDR1 and CDR2: SQVTM, ANQGSEA. In nucleotides, the CDR3 is TGCAGCGTTGGTAGCTCCTACGAGCAGTACTTC. Amino acids: CSVGSSYEQYF.

The chain has TRBV6-5 and TRBJ1-5; TRBD1 might be the D (6 bases). The CDR3 covers 14 residues. Per germline, CDR1 MNHEY and CDR2 SVGAGI. Trimming pared 6 bases from V and 1 base from J, leaving 10 bases between. CDR3 loop: CASRGHLSNQPQHF. In DNA, the CDR3 is TGTGCCAGCAGGGGACATTTGAGCAATCAGCCCCAGCATTTT.

This clone has a single count. This sequence joins TRBV7-3 and TRBJ2-5; D is ambiguous. The CDR3 is 13 amino acids. V lost 2 bases and J lost 3, with 7 bases in between. In germline, CDR1 is SGHTA, CDR2 FQGTGA. CDR3 region: CASSLLSKETQYF. In nucleotides, the CDR3 is TGTGCCAGCAGCTTACTTAGTAAAGAGACCCAGTACTTC.

The chain has TRBV2 and TRBJ2-7, with 9 positions matching TRBD2. The V and J ends lost 6 bases and 2 bases, in that order; junction bases with no gene match: 5. There are 14 residues in the CDR3. The germline V gene encodes CDR1 SNHLY and CDR2 FYNNEI. The CDR3 protein is CASSLAGRAYEQYF. CDR3 sequence (DNA): TGTGCCAGCAGCCTAGCGGGGAGAGCCTACGAGCAGTACTTC.

This rearrangement joins TRBV14 to TRBJ2-1; tentative D call: TRBD1 (5 bases). Germline V CDR1 and CDR2: SGHDN, FVKESK. The V end was cut by 0 bases, the J end by 0 bases, with 18 bases between. This CDR3 contains 19 residues. CDR3 protein: CASSQEGLRWWASYNEQFF. CDR3 in DNA: TGTGCCAGCAGCCAAGAGGGGCTGAGGTGGTGGGCCTCCTACAATGAGCAGTTCTTC.

Only a few counts were recorded for this clone. The V and J genes are TRBV7-9 and TRBJ1-2; D possibly corresponds to TRBD1 (6 bases). Trimming removed 5 bases from V and 4 bases from J, with 20 bases in between. CDR3 size: 16 residues. Germline V gives CDR1 SEHNR, CDR2 FQNEAQ (reference sequence). The CDR3 DNA reads TGTGCCAGCAGCCACCTGATTGGGGGCGTAGGCTATGGCTACACCTTC. The encoded protein is CASSHLIGGVGYGYTF.

This rearrangement joins TRBV2 to TRBJ1-2; the D gene is possibly TRBD1 (6 bases). Germline assignment: CDR1 SNHLY and CDR2 FYNNEI. CDR3 length: 13 amino acids. V shed 6 bases and J shed 6 bases, with 14 bases lying between them. The CDR3 DNA sequence: TGTGCCAGCAGCCCCTCCGGGACACATGGCTACACCTTC. Its translation is CASSPSGTHGYTF.

Remarks on this clone: Additional DNA sequences in this sample encode the identical CDR3. The chain has TRBV20-1 and TRBJ1-3; no definite D call. The CDR3 extends over 11 amino acids. In germline, CDR1 is DFQATT, CDR2 SNEGSKA (reference sequence). Trimming shortened V by 3 bases and J by 4 bases, and 4 bases separated the two germline ends. The CDR3 here is CSARSGNTIYF. DNA of the CDR3: TGCAGTGCTAGGTCGGGAAACACCATATATTTT.

V and J are TRBV5-6 and TRBJ1-1; D not resolved. CDR1 and CDR2 from the germline V gene are SGHDT and YYEEEE. The germline V and J ends were trimmed by 1 base and 5 bases, with 6 bases remaining between them. This CDR3 is 12 amino acids long. The CDR3 is CASSLTWTEAFF. The CDR3 DNA follows: TGTGCCAGCAGCTTGACTTGGACTGAAGCTTTCTTT.

This chain links TRBV5-1 with TRBJ1-5, with a tentative D call TRBD1 (5 bases). Trimming stripped 0 bases from V and 7 bases from J, with 14 bases between. Per the germline V gene, CDR1 is SGHRS and CDR2 is YFSETQ. There are 15 residues in the CDR3. The CDR3 sequence is CASSLAGREGQPQHF. The CDR3 DNA reads as TGCGCCAGCAGCTTGGCGGGCAGGGAGGGCCAGCCCCAGCATTTT.

The chain has TRBV19 and TRBJ2-2; 10 bases are a match to TRBD1. Germline CDR1 LNHDA, CDR2 SQIVND (reference sequence). With 7 bases clipped from V and 4 bases from J, the junction kept 3 bases outside the gene matches. CDR3 length equals 14 residues. The CDR3 DNA is TGTGCCAGTACCCGGACAGGGGGCACCGGGGAGCTGTTTTTT. Translating it yields CASTRTGGTGELFF.

The chain is built from TRBV3-1 (or the pseudogene TRBV3-2) and TRBJ1-1, with D uncertain. CDR1 is LGHDT and CDR2 is YNNKEL in the germline V gene (reference sequence). The CDR3 runs to 12 residues. Deletions cut 1 base from V and 13 bases from J, with 13 bases between. The CDR3 reads CASSQVGRDFFF. The CDR3 region has the DNA TGTGCCAGCAGCCAAGTGGGGAGAGACTTTTTCTTT.

V and J are TRBV28 and TRBJ1-2, with 10 nucleotides matching TRBD1. V gave up 4 bases and J gave up 6 bases; unmatched junction bases: 2. The CDR3 length is 13 residues. CDR1 is MDHEN and CDR2 is SYDVKM in the germline V gene. The CDR3 DNA sequence: TGTGCCAGCAGTTCGACAGGGGGCGATGGCTACACCTTC. Translated, it gives CASSSTGGDGYTF.

Here the CDR3 DNA reads TGTGCCAGTAGTATTGGCAGGTCGGCGGGGGAAAAACTGTTTTTT. Its translation: CASSIGRSAGEKLFF. This chain connects TRBV19 to TRBJ1-4; D unresolved. Germline V CDR1 and CDR2: LNHDA, SQIVND (reference sequence). V lost 3 bases to trimming and J lost 8 bases, with 16 bases between them. There are 15 residues in the CDR3.

The chain has TRBV7-2 and TRBJ2-3, with 10 bases identical to TRBD1. The CDR3 has 15 residues. Germline trimming cut 5 bases from V and 3 bases from J; bases unmatched to any gene: 5. Germline CDR1 is SGHTA and CDR2 is FQGNSA. CDR3 in DNA: TGTGCCAGCAGCCGTGGACAGGGGGAAACAGATACGCAGTATTTT. Protein sequence: CASSRGQGETDTQYF.

About this clone itself: Other DNA sequences in this sample translate to the same CDR3. J is TRBJ1-6 and V is TRBV30; the D is unclear. This CDR3 has 14 amino acids. Trimming took 3 bases from V and 9 from J, leaving 15 bases between them. CDR1 and CDR2 from the germline V gene are GTSNPN and SVGIG (reference sequence). CDR3 in DNA: TGTGCCTGGAGCCCGGGATATTTGGGTTCACCCCTCCACTTT. It codes for CAWSPGYLGSPLHF.

V gene TRBV5-1 combines with J gene TRBJ2-3; possibly TRBD2 for D (6 bases). The CDR3 totals 15 residues. V was cut by 2 bases and J by 2 bases, with 12 bases left in between. Germline lookup yields CDR1 SGHRS and CDR2 YFSETQ. DNA of the CDR3: TGCGCCAGCAGCTTATACGGGAGTCCCACAGATACGCAGTATTTT. Translated, it gives CASSLYGSPTDTQYF.

The chain employs TRBV9 and TRBJ2-5, with 8 bases lining up with TRBD2. Losses at the gene ends were 0 bases for V and 1 base for J; bases not matched to a gene: 8. This CDR3 comprises 17 residues. The germline V gene encodes CDR1 SGDLS and CDR2 YYNGEE. CDR3 loop: CASSVGGLGGTQETQYF. Here the CDR3 DNA reads TGTGCCAGCAGCGTAGGGGGACTAGGGGGGACCCAAGAGACCCAGTACTTC.

The chain couples TRBV29-1 to TRBJ2-7; D unresolved. In germline, CDR1 is SQVTM, CDR2 ANQGSEA. The CDR3 is 11 residues long. V dropped 4 bases and J dropped 3 bases, with 7 bases sitting between them. The CDR3 bases are TGCAGCGTTGCTAATCTCTACGAGCAGTACTTC. It codes for CSVANLYEQYF.

This clone was counted a single time. This chain connects TRBV5-1 to TRBJ1-3, with 9 bases that match TRBD1. With V trimmed by 4 bases and J by 4 bases, 9 bases remained unmatched. Germline CDR1 SGHRS, CDR2 YFSETQ. The CDR3 loop spans 16 amino acids. The CDR3: CASSSTPGTGGNTIYF. The CDR3 DNA sequence: TGCGCCAGCAGCAGCACCCCTGGGACAGGGGGAAACACCATATATTTT.

This chain links TRBV2 with TRBJ2-3, with no clear D. The CDR3 covers 14 residues. Germline V gives CDR1 SNHLY, CDR2 FYNNEI. Trimming took off 3 bases at V and 4 bases at J, with 11 bases between the two ends. The CDR3 loop reads CASSDPKPPDTQYF. CDR3 sequence (DNA): TGTGCCAGCAGTGACCCGAAGCCCCCAGATACGCAGTATTTT.

The chain has TRBV7-3 and TRBJ2-2; tentatively, D is TRBD2 (6 bases). The V gene's germline CDR1 is SGHTA and CDR2 FQGTGA. This CDR3 region has 16 residues. V lost 0 bases to trimming and J lost 5 bases, with 13 bases between them. The CDR3 region is CASSLTAGIRTGELFF. In nucleotides, the CDR3 is TGTGCCAGCAGCTTAACTGCGGGGATAAGGACCGGGGAGCTGTTTTTT.

The gene calls are TRBV30 and TRBJ2-2; the match to TRBD1 covers 8 bases. This CDR3 is built from 13 residues. Germline loops: CDR1 GTSNPN, CDR2 SVGIG (reference sequence). V was clipped by 4 bases and J by 4 bases; unmatched bases: 2. This CDR3 is CAWNQGATGELFF. The CDR3 DNA follows: TGTGCCTGGAACCAGGGGGCCACCGGGGAGCTGTTTTTT.

A word on this clone: Other nucleotide sequences from this sample produce the same CDR3. The genes are TRBV18 and TRBJ1-1; no firm D call. This CDR3 is 14 amino acids long. The germline V and J ends were trimmed by 2 bases and 3 bases, with 10 bases remaining between them. Germline assignment: CDR1 KGHSH and CDR2 LQKENI. CDR3 region: CASSPLRGDTEAFF. Written as DNA, the CDR3 is TGTGCCAGCTCACCATTACGAGGTGACACTGAAGCTTTCTTT.

V usage is TRBV6-5 and J usage is TRBJ2-7; possible D gene TRBD1, 5 bases. CDR1 MNHEY and CDR2 SVGAGI come from the germline V gene. The V and J ends lost 5 bases and 4 bases respectively, with 15 bases between them. CDR3 length: 14 amino acids. DNA of the CDR3: TGTGCCAGCAGTATACAGGTCCCTCCTTACGAGCAGTACTTC. The encoded protein is CASSIQVPPYEQYF.

V is TRBV6-1 and J is TRBJ2-1; a possible D gene is TRBD2 (5 bases). The V end was cut by 3 bases, the J end by 3 bases, with 12 bases between. The CDR3 consists of 15 residues. Per germline, CDR1 MNHNS and CDR2 SASEGT. The CDR3 sequence: CASSDTGNYYNEQFF. The CDR3 coding sequence is TGTGCCAGCAGTGATACGGGGAACTACTACAATGAGCAGTTCTTC.